Shown below are 29 T cell receptor beta chains from a single sample sequenced in a study of T cells after yellow fever vaccination. Each CDR3 protein is one row after TCRdb ran MiXCR on the 5' RACE reads. The sample includes around 340,000 distinct CDR3 sequences, 8.7% of them seen just once. Sequencing used PBMCs, obtained on the day of the first yellow fever vaccination. These receptors originate from a man aged 18 to 29 who received the YFV17D yellow fever vaccine.

This clonotype was seen a handful of times. The chain joins TRBV3-1 to TRBJ1-4; the match to TRBD1 covers 9 bases. CDR1 and CDR2 from the germline V gene are LGHDT and YNNKEL (reference sequence). The CDR3 is 14 amino acids. The V and J ends lost 1 base and 15 bases, in that order; junction bases with no gene match: 9. CDR3 nucleotides: TGTGCCAGCAGCCAAGGTCCTACAGGGGGCCTTATGTTTTTT. Its protein is CASSQGPTGGLMFF.

The chain links TRBV20-1 to TRBJ2-2, with TRBD2 matching over 7 bases. The CDR3 length is 13 residues. Trimming removed 5 bases from V and 5 bases from J; junction bases left unmatched: 5. In germline, CDR1 is DFQATT, CDR2 SNEGSKA (reference sequence). This chain's CDR3 is CSAGPSGTGELFF. The CDR3 DNA reads TGCAGTGCTGGACCTAGCGGTACCGGGGAGCTGTTTTTT.

This clonotype was observed a few times. The chain is built from TRBV19 and TRBJ2-4, with D perhaps matching TRBD1 or TRBD2 (5 bases each). This CDR3 region has 17 residues. The V gene lost 4 bases and the J gene lost 1 base, with 17 bases spanning the gap. Germline V CDR1 and CDR2: LNHDA, SQIVND (reference sequence). CDR3 in amino acids: CASSTRSEGSAKNIQYF. The CDR3 DNA sequence: TGTGCCAGTAGTACCCGCAGTGAGGGGTCCGCCAAAAACATTCAGTACTTC.

This sequence joins TRBV4-1 and TRBJ2-7; no firm D call. The CDR3 runs to 15 residues. CDR1 is MGHRA, CDR2 YSYEKL, per germline. Trimming took 1 base from V and 1 from J, leaving 11 bases between them. The CDR3 here is CASSQGAALSYEQYF. The CDR3 nucleotides are TGCGCCAGCAGCCAAGGGGCAGCTCTTTCCTACGAGCAGTACTTC.

This clonotype was seen a handful of times. The chain carries TRBV18 and TRBJ1-5; D call uncertain. Trimming pared 1 base from V and 0 bases from J, leaving 10 bases between. Germline V gene lookup returns CDR1 KGHSH and CDR2 LQKENI. This CDR3 has 16 residues. Here the CDR3 reads CASSPRADLSNQPQHF. CDR3 coding DNA: TGTGCCAGCTCACCACGGGCAGACCTTAGCAATCAGCCCCAGCATTTT.

This clonotype has only a few counts. The chain couples TRBV10-2 to TRBJ2-2; 15 bases map to TRBD2. Looked up from germline, CDR1 is WSHSY and CDR2 is SAAADI. The CDR3 runs to 17 residues. The V segment lost 7 bases and the J segment 4 bases; nucleotides outside the gene matches: 7. The CDR3 DNA sequence: TGCGCCAGCACTGGACTAGCGGGGGGGCTGAGCACCGGGGAGCTGTTTTTT. This encodes CASTGLAGGLSTGELFF.

This clonotype was observed a handful of times. The CDR3 DNA is TGTGCCAGCAGCCGCACTCTAGCGGCCAACGAGCAGTACGTC. It yields the protein CASSRTLAANEQYV. The chain couples TRBV7-8 to TRBJ2-7, with 7 positions matching TRBD2. Trimming took 5 bases from V and 5 from J; bases not matched to a gene: 9. This CDR3 has 14 residues. Germline CDR1 and CDR2: SGHVS and FQNEAQ.

This clonotype was counted a few times. This chain connects TRBV7-2 to TRBJ2-7, with D perhaps matching TRBD1 (6 bases). Germline lookup yields CDR1 SGHTA and CDR2 FQGNSA. The V end lost 6 bases, the J end lost 3 bases, and 12 bases lay between the germline ends. The CDR3 is 13 amino acids. This CDR3 is CASRKGGFYEQYF. The CDR3 nucleotides read TGTGCCAGCAGAAAAGGGGGATTCTACGAGCAGTACTTC.

This clonotype came up a few times. This chain joins TRBV27 and TRBJ2-7; perhaps TRBD1 as D (6 bases). With 4 bases removed from V and 5 bases from J, the gap between germline ends came to 12 bases. This CDR3 has 13 amino acids. Germline CDR1 reads MNHEY; CDR2 reads SMNVEV (reference sequence). In nucleotides, the CDR3 is TGTGCCAGCAGTTCGATACAGGGTAACGAGCAGTACTTC. Translated, it gives CASSSIQGNEQYF.

This clonotype turned up a few times. The CDR3 DNA reads TGCGCCAGCAGCCCGGACAGAGAACAAGAGACCCAGTACTTC. Its protein is CASSPDREQETQYF. The chain couples TRBV5-1 to TRBJ2-5; D is possibly TRBD1 (6 bases). Looked up from germline, CDR1 is SGHRS and CDR2 is YFSETQ. The CDR3 is 14 residues long. The V gene lost 4 bases and the J gene lost 2 bases, with 12 bases spanning the gap.

This clonotype has more than one count but fewer than ten. The rearrangement links TRBV20-1 to TRBJ2-5; TRBD2 aligns across 8 bases. V gave up 3 bases and J gave up 7 bases; unmatched junction bases: 10. This CDR3 contains 14 residues. Germline CDR1 is DFQATT and CDR2 is SNEGSKA (reference sequence). CDR3 bases: TGCAGTGCTAGTGCGGGGGGTCCCGAGGCGACCCAGTACTTC. This translates into CSASAGGPEATQYF.

This clonotype was found a few times. The chain links TRBV5-1 to TRBJ2-3; D ambiguous. Trimming cost V 0 bases and J 2 bases, with 7 bases left between them. CDR3 length equals 14 residues. Germline-derived CDR1 and CDR2 are SGHRS and YFSETQ. CDR3 residues: CASSLVPDTDTQYF. CDR3 DNA sequence: TGCGCCAGCAGCTTGGTCCCCGACACAGATACGCAGTATTTT.

The CDR3 sequence: CASSPGPPGTNVLTF. DNA for the CDR3: TGTGCCAGCAGCCCGGGCCCCCCAGGGACCAACGTCCTGACTTTC. The J gene is TRBJ2-6, the V gene TRBV5-4, with a possible D match to TRBD1 (5 bases). CDR1 SGHNT and CDR2 YYREEE come from the germline V gene (reference sequence). With 4 bases removed from V and 8 bases from J, the gap between germline ends came to 16 bases. The CDR3 is 15 amino acids.

This clonotype was counted between two and nine times. This rearrangement joins TRBV9 to TRBJ1-6; no firm D call. V gave up 0 bases and J gave up 5 bases, with 9 bases separating them. This CDR3 region has 15 residues. Looked up from germline, CDR1 is SGDLS and CDR2 is YYNGEE. The CDR3 DNA is TGTGCCAGCAGCGTAGATTACGTCGATAATTCACCCCTCCACTTT. This gives the protein CASSVDYVDNSPLHF.

This clonotype was counted between two and nine times. The chain uses TRBV6-2 or TRBV6-3 and TRBJ1-1; D not resolved. Germline-derived CDR1 and CDR2 are MNHEY and SVGEGT. V was trimmed by 2 bases and J by 6 bases, leaving 10 bases between them. There are 13 residues in the CDR3. CDR3 sequence (DNA): TGTGCCAGCAGTTACGGGGTGGCGGCTGAAGCTTTCTTT. Translating it yields CASSYGVAAEAFF.

At least ten counts were recorded for this clonotype. CDR3 protein: CASSPVYNEQFF. CDR3 DNA: TGTGCCAGCAGCCCAGTCTACAATGAGCAGTTCTTC. The chain recombines TRBV12-3 or TRBV12-4 with TRBJ2-1; D unresolved. The V and J ends lost 6 bases and 3 bases respectively, with 6 bases between them. The CDR3 spans 12 residues.

This clonotype was counted many times. V is TRBV5-1 and J is TRBJ2-3; D unclear. There are 14 residues in the CDR3. Germline CDR1 SGHRS, CDR2 YFSETQ. With 1 base removed from V and 2 bases from J, the gap between germline ends came to 8 bases. CDR3 bases: TGCGCCAGCAGCTTGATACAGCCCACAGATACGCAGTATTTT. Encoded protein: CASSLIQPTDTQYF.

Concerning this clonotype itself: A read error may be the cause here, since a much bigger clone is one base away. The J gene is TRBJ1-2, the V gene TRBV7-9; TRBD1 matches at 11 bases. The ends lost 3 bases at V and 4 bases at J; junction bases unmatched: 1. Looked up from germline, CDR1 is SEHNR and CDR2 is FQNEAQ (reference sequence). CDR3 size: 14 residues. The DNA for the CDR3 is TGTGCCAGCAGCTTGGGACAGGGGGGCTATGGCTACACCTTC. Its translation is CASSLGQGGYGYTF.

This clonotype was seen only a few times. This chain connects TRBV5-1 to TRBJ2-2; a weak D match, TRBD2 (6 bases). V gave up 7 bases and J gave up 8 bases, with 24 bases separating them. Germline assignment: CDR1 SGHRS and CDR2 YFSETQ. The CDR3 consists of 16 residues. In DNA, the CDR3 is TGCGCCAGCGCCTCCAGCGGGTGGGCTTTGGAAGGGGAGCTGTTTTTT. Translation gives CASASSGWALEGELFF.

In this sample, this clonotype turned up a few times. The chain is built from TRBV24-1 and TRBJ1-1; 7 bases align to TRBD1. Germline assignment: CDR1 KGHDR and CDR2 SFDVKD. The trim removed 2 bases at V and 1 base at J, leaving 6 bases unmatched. The CDR3 is 16 residues long. The CDR3 DNA reads as TGTGCCACCAGTGATTCCGGACAGGTCCCGAACACTGAAGCTTTCTTT. Translated, it gives CATSDSGQVPNTEAFF.

This clonotype was counted between two and nine times. The chain joins TRBV7-2 to TRBJ1-1; D is uncertain. The CDR3 has 16 amino acids. V was pared by 7 bases and J by 0 bases, with 18 bases between. The germline V gene encodes CDR1 SGHTA and CDR2 FQGNSA. CDR3 in DNA: TGTGCCAGCACCCCGCGGATTCCGTTCATGAACACTGAAGCTTTCTTT. Translation gives CASTPRIPFMNTEAFF.

This sequence joins TRBV5-1 and TRBJ2-1; 9 bases match TRBD1. With V trimmed by 4 bases and J by 5 bases, 10 bases remained unmatched. Germline CDR1 SGHRS, CDR2 YFSETQ. CDR3 size: 16 residues. This CDR3 is CASSRTPGTGHNEQFF. The CDR3 DNA sequence: TGCGCCAGCAGCAGGACTCCCGGGACAGGGCACAATGAGCAGTTCTTC.

Ten or more counts support this clonotype. The rearrangement links TRBV5-1 to TRBJ1-6, with D perhaps matching TRBD1 (5 bases). The CDR3 covers 14 residues. The germline gives CDR1 SGHRS, CDR2 YFSETQ. V lost 0 bases to trimming and J lost 7 bases, with 8 bases between them. CDR3 region: CASSLEGLNSPLHF. As DNA, the CDR3 is TGCGCCAGCAGCTTGGAGGGGCTGAATTCACCCCTCCACTTT.

This clonotype is a singleton in its sample. The chain is built from TRBV19 and TRBJ2-3, with 10 bases identical to TRBD1. The CDR3 totals 18 residues. J lost 0 bases, V lost 3 bases, and 9 bases had no gene match. The germline V gene encodes CDR1 LNHDA and CDR2 SQIVND (reference sequence). CDR3 protein: CASSMGQGTRSSTDTQYF. CDR3 nucleotide sequence: TGTGCCAGTAGTATGGGACAGGGGACCCGAAGTAGCACAGATACGCAGTATTTT.

Only a few counts were recorded for this clonotype. V and J are TRBV9 and TRBJ2-1; 7 bases align to TRBD1. Germline V gives CDR1 SGDLS, CDR2 YYNGEE. The CDR3 sequence is 14 residues long. V lost 4 bases, J lost 8 bases, and 9 bases stayed unmatched. The CDR3 reads CASSIGTASDEQFF. CDR3 DNA sequence: TGTGCCAGCAGCATCGGGACAGCGTCAGATGAGCAGTTCTTC.

The rearrangement joins TRBV19 to TRBJ2-7; no reliable D call. The CDR3 contains 11 residues. The V gene lost 4 bases and the J gene lost 6 bases, with 7 bases spanning the gap. Germline V gives CDR1 LNHDA, CDR2 SQIVND (reference sequence). As DNA, the CDR3 is TGTGCCAGTAGTAGTATCGTCGAGCAGTACTTC. This sequence encodes CASSSIVEQYF.

This clonotype turned up a few times. The chain is built from TRBV5-1 and TRBJ2-3, with 8 nucleotides matching TRBD1. With V trimmed by 4 bases and J by 4 bases, 11 bases remained unmatched. The CDR3 length is 16 residues. Germline CDR1 SGHRS, CDR2 YFSETQ. The CDR3 protein is CASSPGRQGSADTQYF. In DNA form, the CDR3 reads TGCGCCAGCAGCCCGGGCCGACAGGGGAGCGCAGATACGCAGTATTTT.

This clonotype was found a few times. The genes are TRBV5-1 and TRBJ1-6, with 9 bases identical to TRBD1. Germline-derived CDR1 and CDR2 are SGHRS and YFSETQ. J was trimmed by 7 bases and V by 4 bases; bases with no gene match: 6. The CDR3 extends over 15 amino acids. The CDR3 is CASSPGGTGNSPLHF. The CDR3 DNA reads as TGCGCCAGCAGCCCCGGGGGGACAGGGAATTCACCCCTCCACTTT.

The chain recombines TRBV7-3 with TRBJ2-1; D gene unclear. Trimming pared 5 bases from V and 9 bases from J, leaving 14 bases between. This CDR3 region has 13 residues. Germline lookup yields CDR1 SGHTA and CDR2 FQGTGA. In DNA form, the CDR3 reads TGTGCCAGCAGCCGCTCCGATGGATTTGAGCAGTTCTTC. Encoded protein: CASSRSDGFEQFF.